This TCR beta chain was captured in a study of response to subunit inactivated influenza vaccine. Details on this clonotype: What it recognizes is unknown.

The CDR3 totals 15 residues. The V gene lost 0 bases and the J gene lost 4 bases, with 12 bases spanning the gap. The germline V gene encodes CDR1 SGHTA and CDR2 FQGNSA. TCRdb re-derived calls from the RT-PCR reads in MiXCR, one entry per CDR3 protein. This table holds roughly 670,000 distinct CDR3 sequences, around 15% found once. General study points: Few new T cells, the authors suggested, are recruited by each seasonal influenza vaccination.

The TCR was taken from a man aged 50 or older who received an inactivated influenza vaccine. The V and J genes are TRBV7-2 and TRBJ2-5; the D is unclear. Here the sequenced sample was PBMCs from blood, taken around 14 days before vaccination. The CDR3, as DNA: TGTGCCAGCAGCTTAGCGGTGGCCACGGGAGAGACCCAGTACTTC. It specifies CASSLAVATGETQYF.